Described below is a single TCR beta chain sequence and its context. As yet, its antigen is unknown. With a much larger clone just one base away, this may be a read error. The same CDR3 arises from other DNA sequences in this sample as well. The sample originates from a study of identifying expanded T cells in peripheral blood. Study conclusions and caveats: Across healthy donors, higher total template counts meant significantly greater approximately two-week count variance.

The table came from immunoSEQ multiplex PCR; TCRdb's copy has only in-frame clones and leaves some out. The data contain 50,000 to 75,000 clones, around 87% of them singletons. Sequences were obtained from blood. The sequence came from a person aged 18-69 years in good health.

The CDR3 is CASSDSSGGTDTQYF. The CDR3 nucleotides read TGTGCCAGCAGTGACTCAAGCGGGGGCACAGATACGCAGTATTTT. The chain links TRBV6-4 to TRBJ2-3; 7 positions agree with TRBD2. Germline-derived CDR1 and CDR2 are MRHNA and SNTAGT. The CDR3 contains 15 residues. J lost 1 base, V lost 0 bases, and 1 base had no gene match.